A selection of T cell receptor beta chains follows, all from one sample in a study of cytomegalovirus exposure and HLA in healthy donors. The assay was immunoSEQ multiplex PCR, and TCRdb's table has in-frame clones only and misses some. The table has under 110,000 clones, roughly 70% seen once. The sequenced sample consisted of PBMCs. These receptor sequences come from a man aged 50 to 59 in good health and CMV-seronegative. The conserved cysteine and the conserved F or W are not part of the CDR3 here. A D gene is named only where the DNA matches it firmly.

SASRDTEAF	9	.	TRBV20-1	TRBJ1-1
ASGPAGDTQY	10	.	TRBV7-8	TRBJ2-3
ASSLSGLSSSGKAF	14	.	TRBV28	TRBJ1-1
AIRRETGELF	10	.	TRBV10-3	TRBJ2-2
ASSQKSVGTQETQY	14	.	TRBV4-1	TRBJ2-5
ASSLNSAGQDQPQH	14	.	TRBV18	TRBJ1-5
ASSQKTGEATSPLH	14	TRBD1	TRBV4-1	TRBJ1-6
ASSQSGIANYGYT	13	.	TRBV23-1	TRBJ1-2
ASSQEDNRYEQY	12	.	TRBV4-2	TRBJ2-7
ASSLRDPNTEAF	12	.	TRBV27	TRBJ1-1
ASSLVASLKSSRLF	14	.	TRBV11-2	TRBJ2-2
ASSLQGALEKLF	12	TRBD1	TRBV7-9	TRBJ1-4
ASSLGPSGGQETQY	14	.	TRBV7-3	TRBJ2-5
ASSRGGPNNEQY	12	TRBD2	TRBV18	TRBJ2-7
ASSGGQVYGYT	11	TRBD1	TRBV25-1	TRBJ1-2
ASSPGADNQPQH	12	.	TRBV18	TRBJ1-5
ASSSGTKQEQF	11	TRBD2	TRBV5-6	TRBJ2-1
AWSVQGGYGYT	11	.	TRBV30	TRBJ1-2
ASSQDWPTRGSYEQY	15	.	TRBV4-2	TRBJ2-7
ASSFFGNLRDSPLH	14	.	TRBV5-1	TRBJ1-6
ASSLNSGGLGNTIY	14	.	TRBV5-1	TRBJ1-3
ASSPTSGGPLEQF	13	TRBD2	TRBV4-2	TRBJ2-1
ASSDRGSGANVLT	13	TRBD1	TRBV6-1	TRBJ2-6
ASRVGDTGELF	11	.	TRBV6-6	TRBJ2-2
ASSFGYEQY	9	.	TRBV27	TRBJ2-7
ASSLAGGMGYGYT	13	TRBD1	TRBV5-1	TRBJ1-2
ASSQAGTGAPLH	12	TRBD1	TRBV4-1	TRBJ1-6
ASSLGYLASGGALDTQY	17	TRBD2	TRBV27	TRBJ2-3
ASSPVLAGSTDTQY	14	.	TRBV7-3	TRBJ2-3
ASSPGPGLAGGNEQF	15	TRBD2	TRBV5-1	TRBJ2-1
ASMRGGWSSYEQY	13	.	TRBV7-2	TRBJ2-7
ATSRPSGEQF	10	TRBD2	TRBV15	TRBJ2-1
SASGTGGIRWETQY	14	TRBD1	TRBV29-1	TRBJ2-5
ASSSPARTAYGYT	13	.	TRBV28	TRBJ1-2
ASSRHNDRGYEQY	13	TRBD1	TRBV14	TRBJ2-7
ASSLVRGTGELF	12	.	TRBV7-6	TRBJ2-2
ASSASGSSYEQY	12	TRBD2	TRBV6-5	TRBJ2-7
ASSQPSTGLLGNTIY	15	.	TRBV21-1	TRBJ1-3
RGGGGYGYT	9	.	TRBV20-1	TRBJ1-2
ASSGSGQETQY	11	.	TRBV11-2	TRBJ2-5
ASSVSGGGHNEQF	13	TRBD2	TRBV18	TRBJ2-1
AGAALLAGGQETQY	14	TRBD2	TRBV5-3	TRBJ2-5
ASSVGGAAGLANTQY	15	.	TRBV7-2	TRBJ2-3
ATSSGLAYPYNEQF	14	.	TRBV15	TRBJ2-1
ASSLVGSGGIYNEQF	15	.	TRBV7-9	TRBJ2-1
ATSRDGDVVYGYT	13	.	TRBV15	TRBJ1-2
ASSEYSGRAGETQY	14	TRBD2	TRBV9	TRBJ2-5
ASRGTEAF	8	.	TRBV6-5	TRBJ1-1
ATQGGQPQH	9	TRBD1	TRBV28	TRBJ1-5
ASSAGQRSYEQY	12	.	TRBV9	TRBJ2-7
ASSALRGRTDTQY	13	TRBD1	TRBV11-2	TRBJ2-3
SVDGQGWSGYT	11	.	TRBV29-1	TRBJ1-2
ASSLELLNTGELF	13	.	TRBV5-1	TRBJ2-2
SAPLPPEAF	9	.	TRBV20-1	TRBJ1-1
ASSPTYRIGTQY	12	.	TRBV5-6	TRBJ2-3